The 30 T cell receptor beta chains given below trace back to one sample, sequenced in a study of T-cell reconstitution after alpha-beta-depleted transplantation in children. Using unique molecular identifiers, the investigators prepared the TCRbeta library. TCRdb fed the PCR reads into MiXCR, producing one record per CDR3 protein. Of over 450,000 distinct CDR3 sequences detected, roughly a tenth appear once; the ten largest clones hold roughly 2%. The source material was PBMCs, sampled before TCRalphabeta/CD19-depleted stem cell transplant. The receptor source for this set is a child aged 2 to 9 with inherited bone marrow failure, due to receive a stem cell transplant.

This clonotype came up many times. This chain links TRBV7-2 with TRBJ2-7, with a weak D call TRBD2 (7 bases). V was pared by 5 bases and J by 3 bases, with 17 bases between. This CDR3 has 15 amino acids. The germline V gene encodes CDR1 SGHTA and CDR2 FQGNSA. CDR3 region: CASSPDTGRGYEQYF. The CDR3 region has the DNA TGTGCCAGCAGCCCAGACACAGGGAGGGGCTACGAGCAGTACTTC.

In the case of this clonotype: This may stem from a read error, because a much larger clone lies one nucleotide away. V usage is TRBV18 and J usage is TRBJ2-1; 7 bases agree with TRBD2. Germline V gives CDR1 KGHSH, CDR2 LQKENI. V trimming: 2 bases; J trimming: 7 bases; junction bases outside the gene matches: 11. This CDR3 comprises 16 residues. In DNA, the CDR3 is TGTGCCAGCTCACCAATGCTCCTAGCGGCGGTGAATGAGCAGTTCTTC. It is translated as CASSPMLLAAVNEQFF.

This clonotype was found many times. The chain joins TRBV7-9 to TRBJ2-1; the match to TRBD1 covers 9 bases. Germline CDR1 reads SEHNR; CDR2 reads FQNEAQ (reference sequence). The CDR3 runs 17 residues. The V segment lost 4 bases and the J segment 5 bases; nucleotides outside the gene matches: 12. CDR3: CASSSRTGASQDNEQFF. CDR3 DNA sequence: TGTGCCAGCAGCTCCAGGACAGGGGCCTCCCAGGACAATGAGCAGTTCTTC.

This clonotype has only a few counts. The gene calls are TRBV7-2 and TRBJ2-7; a weak D match, TRBD1 (5 bases). Germline V gene data show CDR1 as SGHTA and CDR2 as FQGNSA. CDR3 length equals 14 residues. Trimming stripped 1 base from V and 3 bases from J, with 10 bases between. The CDR3 region has the DNA TGTGCCAGCAGCTTAGGCCCAGGGTACTACGAGCAGTACTTC. Amino acid sequence: CASSLGPGYYEQYF.

This clonotype showed up many times. The chain is built from TRBV27 and TRBJ1-2, with unresolved D. Trimming cost V 0 bases and J 0 bases, with 8 bases left between them. Germline V lookup: CDR1 MNHEY, CDR2 SMNVEV (reference sequence). This CDR3 is built from 15 residues. The CDR3 coding sequence is TGTGCCAGCAGTTTATCGCCGGAGACTAACTATGGCTACACCTTC. This gives the protein CASSLSPETNYGYTF.

This clonotype was detected many times. V usage is TRBV29-1 and J usage is TRBJ1-2; 9 bases align to TRBD1. The CDR3 loop spans 14 amino acids. Unmatched junction bases numbered 8, after V lost 4 bases and J lost 5 bases. Germline V CDR1 and CDR2: SQVTM, ANQGSEA. CDR3 sequence reads: CSVGRDRVGYGYTF. CDR3 nucleotide sequence: TGCAGCGTTGGGCGGGACAGGGTCGGTTATGGCTACACCTTC.

In its sample, this clonotype was seen a few times. This chain uses TRBV7-2 with TRBJ2-4; 12 positions agree with TRBD2. The J segment lost 3 bases and the V segment lost 5 bases, leaving 8 bases of the junction unmatched. The CDR3 is 17 residues long. From germline, CDR1 is SGHTA and CDR2 FQGNSA. CDR3 nucleotides: TGTGCCAGCAGCCCGGGACTAGCGGGTGGGGGCAAAAACATTCAGTACTTC. Translating gives CASSPGLAGGGKNIQYF.

In this sample, this clonotype turned up many times. V and J are TRBV24-1 and TRBJ2-7, with 11 positions matching TRBD2. This CDR3 comprises 14 residues. V shed 7 bases and J 2 bases; nucleotides not matched to a gene: 3. Germline loops: CDR1 KGHDR, CDR2 SFDVKD. CDR3 region: CATSSSGRPYEQYF. DNA for the CDR3: TGTGCCACCAGCTCTAGCGGGAGGCCCTACGAGCAGTACTTC.

The sample holds a few counts of this clonotype. The chain combines TRBV29-1 with TRBJ1-1; D ambiguous. Trimming shortened V by 7 bases and J by 4 bases, and 19 bases separated the two germline ends. The CDR3 extends over 14 amino acids. Germline V gene lookup returns CDR1 SQVTM and CDR2 ANQGSEA. In DNA form, the CDR3 reads TGCAGCGCTAGAACGCGGCCGGTCGGCACTGAAGCTTTCTTT. It encodes CSARTRPVGTEAFF.

This clonotype was counted many times. The chain couples TRBV7-9 to TRBJ2-7, with D perhaps TRBD1 or TRBD2 (6 bases each). The CDR3 is made up of 16 amino acids. Germline lookup yields CDR1 SEHNR and CDR2 FQNEAQ (reference sequence). Trimming removed 5 bases from V and 1 base from J, with 18 bases in between. The CDR3 region is CASSLSRGELSYEQYF. In DNA form, the CDR3 reads TGTGCCAGCAGCCTAAGTAGGGGGGAACTATCCTACGAGCAGTACTTC.

This clonotype was found many times. CDR3 in amino acids: CSVARTGGVEETQYF. The CDR3 bases are TGCAGCGTTGCTCGGACGGGAGGAGTGGAAGAGACCCAGTACTTC. The gene calls are TRBV29-1 and TRBJ2-5; 7 positions match TRBD2. Germline-derived CDR1 and CDR2 are SQVTM and ANQGSEA. The junction had 11 bases not matched to a gene; V was cut back by 4 bases and J by 3 bases. This CDR3 has 15 amino acids.

In its sample, this clonotype was seen many times. V usage is TRBV20-1 and J usage is TRBJ2-5; 12 bases align to TRBD2. The ends lost 3 bases at V and 4 bases at J; junction bases unmatched: 15. This CDR3 has 18 amino acids. Germline V CDR1 and CDR2: DFQATT, SNEGSKA (reference sequence). CDR3 residues: CSASFLGLAGGQRETQYF. CDR3 in DNA: TGCAGTGCTAGTTTTTTGGGCCTAGCGGGAGGGCAGAGAGAGACCCAGTACTTC.

This clonotype has ten or more counts. The chain recombines TRBV6-5 with TRBJ2-7; D is unclear. CDR1 MNHEY and CDR2 SVGAGI come from the germline V gene. V shed 0 bases and J shed 4 bases, with 7 bases lying between them. The CDR3 is made up of 13 amino acids. The CDR3 sequence is CASSYSMGYEQYF. The CDR3, as DNA: TGTGCCAGCAGTTACTCGATGGGTTACGAGCAGTACTTC.

The sample holds a few counts of this clonotype. One end of the junction is discordant with germline, which a read error may explain. This rearrangement joins TRBV12-3 or TRBV12-4 to TRBJ2-1; D is perhaps TRBD2 (6 bases). This CDR3 comprises 18 residues. The CDR3 DNA follows: TGTGCCATCAGTTTTGGTCATTTGTGGGAGGAATCCTACAATGAGCAGTTCTTC. Its translation: CAISFGHLWEESYNEQFF.

This clonotype was seen a few times. The chain combines TRBV6-2 or TRBV6-3 with TRBJ1-1; D possibly corresponds to TRBD1 (5 bases). The CDR3 runs to 16 residues. Germline V CDR1 and CDR2: MNHEY, SVGEGT. The germline V and J ends were trimmed by 2 bases and 3 bases, with 16 bases remaining between them. CDR3 DNA: TGTGCCAGCAGTTACCCTACAGGACTTGGGGACACTGAAGCTTTCTTT. Translation: CASSYPTGLGDTEAFF.

This clonotype was counted at least ten times. The chain uses TRBV29-1 and TRBJ2-5, with a tentative D call TRBD2 (6 bases). The ends were cut back, 0 bases at V and 2 bases at J, with 10 bases in the middle. CDR1 and CDR2 from the germline V gene are SQVTM and ANQGSEA. This CDR3 region has 14 residues. The CDR3 is CSVEDRGRQETQYF. In nucleotides, the CDR3 is TGCAGCGTTGAAGATCGGGGGAGGCAAGAGACCCAGTACTTC.

This clonotype was recorded at least ten times. The chain uses TRBV9 and TRBJ2-1, with 10 bases matching TRBD1. The CDR3 consists of 16 residues. The germline gives CDR1 SGDLS, CDR2 YYNGEE. V dropped 0 bases and J dropped 8; count of bases not matched to a gene: 8. The CDR3 DNA sequence: TGTGCCAGCAGCGTAGATGGGACAGGGACAGGGGATGAGCAGTTCTTC. It encodes CASSVDGTGTGDEQFF.

The sample holds many counts of this clonotype. The genes are TRBV20-1 and TRBJ2-3; D call uncertain. V shed 4 bases and J shed 2 bases, with 16 bases lying between them. The CDR3 runs to 15 residues. Germline V gene lookup returns CDR1 DFQATT and CDR2 SNEGSKA (reference sequence). CDR3 residues: CSATSPAETTDTQYF. The CDR3 nucleotides are TGCAGTGCTACGTCCCCTGCGGAAACCACAGATACGCAGTATTTT.

This clonotype was found a few times. The genes are TRBV30 and TRBJ2-2; TRBD1 might be the D (5 bases). The CDR3 runs 13 residues. Germline V gene data show CDR1 as GTSNPN and CDR2 as SVGIG (reference sequence). Trimming cost V 7 bases and J 5 bases, with 14 bases left between them. The CDR3 spells CAYSRVFTGELFF. The CDR3 nucleotides read TGTGCCTATTCCAGGGTTTTTACCGGGGAGCTGTTTTTT.

This chain connects TRBV5-1 to TRBJ2-3; D is perhaps TRBD2 (6 bases). V lost 4 bases to trimming and J lost 5 bases, with 17 bases between them. Germline V gene data show CDR1 as SGHRS and CDR2 as YFSETQ. The CDR3 has 15 amino acids. The CDR3 protein is CASSPYRESVDTQYF. The CDR3 region has the DNA TGCGCCAGCAGCCCGTACCGGGAGAGTGTAGATACGCAGTATTTT.

There are many counts of this clonotype. The rearrangement links TRBV25-1 to TRBJ2-5; D uncertain. CDR1 is MGHDK, CDR2 SYGVNS, per germline. The CDR3 loop spans 13 amino acids. Between the trimmed V and J ends, which lost 10 bases and 3 bases, there was a span of 15 bases. CDR3 region: CATLTDGEETQYF. In nucleotides, the CDR3 is TGTGCCACCCTAACCGACGGCGAAGAGACCCAGTACTTC. The full variable domain, in which reference TRBV25-1 and TRBJ2-5 provide the parts outside the CDR3, is EADIYQTPRYLVIGTGKKITLECSQTMGHDKMYWYQQDPGMELHLIHYSYGVNSTEKGDLSSESTVSRIRTEHFPLTLESARPSHTSQYLCATLTDGEETQYFGPGTRLLVL.

With respect to this clonotype: Since a much larger clone is just one base distant, this may be a read error. The chain couples TRBV10-3 to TRBJ2-5; D ambiguous. The CDR3 covers 12 residues. From germline, CDR1 is ENHRY and CDR2 SYGVKD. Here the CDR3 reads CAISDTQGTQYF. The CDR3 region has the DNA TGTGCCATCAGTGATACCCAAGGGACCCAGTACTTC.

This clonotype was observed at least ten times. V and J are TRBV27 and TRBJ2-1; D is ambiguous. The CDR3 loop spans 14 amino acids. Trimming stripped 0 bases from V and 6 bases from J, with 9 bases between. In germline, CDR1 is MNHEY, CDR2 SMNVEV (reference sequence). The CDR3 sequence: CASSLSRGINEQFF. CDR3 nucleotides: TGTGCCAGCAGTTTATCGCGCGGAATCAATGAGCAGTTCTTC.

This clonotype was observed many times. The gene calls are TRBV13 and TRBJ2-1, with a possible D match to TRBD2 (7 bases). The V gene lost 1 base and the J gene lost 6 bases, with 16 bases spanning the gap. Germline lookup yields CDR1 PRHDT and CDR2 FYEKMQ (reference sequence). This CDR3 spans 16 amino acids. The CDR3 region is CASSLVGGGLGNEQFF. DNA for the CDR3: TGTGCCAGCAGCTTAGTGGGGGGGGGCCTCGGCAATGAGCAGTTCTTC.

There are a few counts of this clonotype. V usage is TRBV20-1 and J usage is TRBJ2-1; D might be TRBD2 (6 bases). The germline V gene has CDR1 DFQATT and CDR2 SNEGSKA (reference sequence). The CDR3 runs to 15 residues. V was trimmed by 0 bases and J by 5 bases, leaving 14 bases between them. The CDR3 reads CSARDRGTSNNEQFF. The CDR3 coding sequence is TGCAGTGCTAGAGACCGGGGGACTTCAAACAATGAGCAGTTCTTC.

At least ten counts were recorded for this clonotype. The chain has TRBV20-1 and TRBJ2-7; the D gene is possibly TRBD2 (5 bases). Germline-derived CDR1 and CDR2 are DFQATT and SNEGSKA (reference sequence). The CDR3 totals 15 residues. Trimming shortened V by 0 bases and J by 2 bases, and 14 bases separated the two germline ends. The CDR3 region has the DNA TGCAGTGCTAGAGATCCCCAGCGGCCCACCTACGAGCAGTACTTC. It encodes CSARDPQRPTYEQYF.

This clonotype was found many times. The J gene is TRBJ1-6, the V gene TRBV5-6; 8 bases fit TRBD1. This CDR3 contains 18 residues. Germline V lookup: CDR1 SGHDT, CDR2 YYEEEE. Trimming at V came to 0 bases and at J to 8 bases, leaving 13 bases not matched to a gene. CDR3 region: CASSLDPHRQGMDSPLHF. The CDR3 DNA is TGTGCCAGCAGCTTGGACCCGCATAGACAGGGGATGGATTCACCCCTCCACTTT. Drawing the rest from reference TRBV5-6 and TRBJ1-6, the complete variable domain is DAGVTQSPTHLIKTRGQQVTLRCSPKSGHDTVSWYQQALGQGPQFIFQYYEEEERQRGNFPDRFSGHQFPNYSSELNVNALLLGDSALYLCASSLDPHRQGMDSPLHFGNGTRLTVT.

Many counts were recorded for this clonotype. V gene TRBV12-3 or TRBV12-4 combines with J gene TRBJ2-1; 9 nucleotides match TRBD2. The CDR3 sequence is 15 residues long. V dropped 5 bases and J dropped 5; count of bases not matched to a gene: 7. The CDR3 DNA reads TGTGCCAGCAGTCCCTGGACTAGCGAGGACAATGAGCAGTTCTTC. Residues: CASSPWTSEDNEQFF.

In this sample, this clonotype turned up many times. V usage is TRBV12-3 or TRBV12-4 and J usage is TRBJ1-2; 8 nucleotides align to TRBD1. V was clipped by 2 bases and J by 7 bases; unmatched bases: 15. The CDR3 contains 17 residues. CDR3: CASSLQGRTGWDSGYTF. In DNA form, the CDR3 reads TGTGCCAGCAGTTTACAAGGGCGGACAGGGTGGGACTCTGGCTACACCTTC.

This clonotype was recorded at least ten times. The rearrangement links TRBV3-1 to TRBJ2-1; maybe TRBD1 (6 bases). The ends were cut back, 6 bases at V and 4 bases at J, with 13 bases in the middle. The CDR3 is 14 residues long. Looked up from germline, CDR1 is LGHDT and CDR2 is YNNKEL (reference sequence). The CDR3 DNA is TGTGCCAGCAGTAGGACAGATACATACAATGAGCAGTTCTTC. Its protein is CASSRTDTYNEQFF.